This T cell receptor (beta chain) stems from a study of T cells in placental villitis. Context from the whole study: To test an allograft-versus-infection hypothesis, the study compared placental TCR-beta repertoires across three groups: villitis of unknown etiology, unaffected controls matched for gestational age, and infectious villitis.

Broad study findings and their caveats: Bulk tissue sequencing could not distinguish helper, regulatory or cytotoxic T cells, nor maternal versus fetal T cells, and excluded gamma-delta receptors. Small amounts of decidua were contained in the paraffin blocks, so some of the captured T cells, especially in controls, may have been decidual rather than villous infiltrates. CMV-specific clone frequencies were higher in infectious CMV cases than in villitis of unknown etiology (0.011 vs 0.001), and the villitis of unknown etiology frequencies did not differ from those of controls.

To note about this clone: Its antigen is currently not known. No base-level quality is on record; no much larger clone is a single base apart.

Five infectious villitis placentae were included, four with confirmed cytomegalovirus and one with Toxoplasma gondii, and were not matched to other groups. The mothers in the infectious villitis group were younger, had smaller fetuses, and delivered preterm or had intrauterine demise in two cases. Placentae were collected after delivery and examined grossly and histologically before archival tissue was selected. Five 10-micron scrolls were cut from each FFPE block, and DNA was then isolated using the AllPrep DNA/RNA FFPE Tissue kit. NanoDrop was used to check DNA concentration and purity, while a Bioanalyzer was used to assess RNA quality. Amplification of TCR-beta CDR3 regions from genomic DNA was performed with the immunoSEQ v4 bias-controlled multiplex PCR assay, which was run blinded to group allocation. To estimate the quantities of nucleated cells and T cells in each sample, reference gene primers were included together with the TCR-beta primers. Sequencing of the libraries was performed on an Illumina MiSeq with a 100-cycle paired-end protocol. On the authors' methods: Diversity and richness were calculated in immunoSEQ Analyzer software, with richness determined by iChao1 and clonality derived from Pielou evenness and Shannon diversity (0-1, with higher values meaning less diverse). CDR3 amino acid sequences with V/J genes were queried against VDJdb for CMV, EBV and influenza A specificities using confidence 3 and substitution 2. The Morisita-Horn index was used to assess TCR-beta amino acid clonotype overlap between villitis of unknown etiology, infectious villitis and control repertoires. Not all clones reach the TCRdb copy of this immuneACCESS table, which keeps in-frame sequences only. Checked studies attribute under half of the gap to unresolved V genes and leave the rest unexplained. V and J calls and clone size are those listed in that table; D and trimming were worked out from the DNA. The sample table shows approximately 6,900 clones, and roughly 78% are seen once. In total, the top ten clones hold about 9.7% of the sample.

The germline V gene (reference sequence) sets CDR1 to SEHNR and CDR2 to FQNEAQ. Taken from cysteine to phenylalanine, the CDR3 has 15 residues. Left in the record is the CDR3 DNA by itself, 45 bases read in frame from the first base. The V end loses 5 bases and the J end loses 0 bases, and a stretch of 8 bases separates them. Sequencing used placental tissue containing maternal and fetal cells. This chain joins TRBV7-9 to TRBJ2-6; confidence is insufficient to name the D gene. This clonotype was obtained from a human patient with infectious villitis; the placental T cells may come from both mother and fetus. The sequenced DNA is TGTGCCAGCAGCCGTGTTGTCTCTGGGGCCAACGTCCTGACTTTC. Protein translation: CASSRVVSGANVLTF.